Described below is a single T cell receptor beta chain sequence and its context. Its antigen is currently not known. Qualities for individual bases were not recorded, and no much larger clone is one base off. TCRbeta CDR3 regions were amplified from genomic DNA by means of the immunoSEQ Assay, a bias-controlled multiplex PCR. The original methods were these. The number of nucleated cells in each sample was estimated from the amplification of reference gene primers within the assay. Sequence reads were collapsed and filtered to measure the absolute abundance of every unique TCRbeta CDR3 rearrangement. For each sample, productive Simpson clonality was calculated by taking the square root of Simpson's diversity index across productive rearrangements. Sourced from immuneACCESS, this table was stored by TCRdb with only in-frame sequences that have V and J called. A share of the clones is absent; for the studies checked, an unresolved V gene accounts for under half, and the remainder has no known explanation. That table is the source of V, J and clone size, and D and trimming were worked out from the DNA. The sample table contains fewer than 150,000 clones; only one count was recorded for 70% to 80% of them. The ten largest clones represent 10% to 11% of the sample.

These data originate in a study of blood T cell repertoires in COVID-19 (dated by TCRdb to about 2020). Regarding the study in general: Collaborator samples came from the United States, Italy and Spain and covered acute and convalescent phases of COVID-19. The material from the prospective study consisted of cDNA or gDNA derived from T cells, B-cell-depleted T cells, or PBMCs. Subjects who had been exposed to COVID-19, were actively infected with it, or had recovered from it provided the deeply sampled blood TCRbeta repertoires that made up the dataset. A freely available public database, intended as a resource for researchers studying the immune response to SARS-CoV-2, is where the repertoires were released. Samples were obtained from the ongoing ImmuneRACE study (first 160 participants) and from over 1,000 subjects provided by 6 global collaborators. Nearly every sample came with metadata listing a de-identified subject ID, COVID-19 status, age in years and sex. Where available, HLA class I and class II types were taken from metadata supplied by the sample provider and were not determined by assay-based typing. What the study reported, not specific to this receptor: Clinical and demographic metadata were provided uncurated, with the amount varying by source and participant.

A second Seattle source provided samples from volunteer blood donors who had recovered from COVID-19. Collaborating institutions collected whole blood in K2EDTA tubes following their own protocols. For TCRbeta analysis, collaborators shipped samples as frozen whole blood, isolated PBMCs, or DNA extracted from either of those sample types. The germline V gene specifies SGHRS as CDR1 and YFSETQ as CDR2. Here V drops 4 bases and J drops 7 bases, and the junction holds 12 bases not matched to any gene. The CDR3 runs 15 amino acids, cysteine and phenylalanine included. Just the 45-base CDR3 DNA is kept, in frame starting at base 1.

Sequencing was carried out using peripheral blood. The chain is made from TRBV5-1 and TRBJ1-2, and 8 bases in between align with TRBD1. The receptor was derived from a man between 60 and 70 years old who had recovered from COVID-19. The nucleotide sequence is TGCGCCAGCAGCCCCGGGGGACAGGCCGGGGGTGGCTACACCTTC. This codes for CASSPGGQAGGGYTF. With all but the CDR3 taken from the reference TRBV5-1 and TRBJ1-2 genes, the full variable domain is: KAGVTQTPRYLIKTRGQQVTLSCSPISGHRSVSWYQQTPGQGLQFLFEYFSETQRNKGNFPGRFSGRQFSNSRSEMNVSTLELGDSALYLCASSPGGQAGGGYTFGSGTRLTVV.